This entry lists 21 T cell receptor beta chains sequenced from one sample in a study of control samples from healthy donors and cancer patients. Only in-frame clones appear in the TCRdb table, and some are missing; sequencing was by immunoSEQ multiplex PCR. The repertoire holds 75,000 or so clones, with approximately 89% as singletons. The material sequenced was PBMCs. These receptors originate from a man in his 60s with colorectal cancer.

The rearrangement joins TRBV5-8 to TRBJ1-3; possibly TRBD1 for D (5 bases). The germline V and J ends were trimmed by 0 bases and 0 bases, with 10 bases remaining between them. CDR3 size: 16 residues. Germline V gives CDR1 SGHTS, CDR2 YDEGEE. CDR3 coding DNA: TGTGCCAGCAGCTTGGGCCAGGGAAGCTCTGGAAACACCATATATTTT. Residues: CASSLGQGSSGNTIYF.

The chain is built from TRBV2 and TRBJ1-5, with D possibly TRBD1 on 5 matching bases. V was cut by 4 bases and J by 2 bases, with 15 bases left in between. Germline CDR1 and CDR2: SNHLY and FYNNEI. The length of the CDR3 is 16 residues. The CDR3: CASSGGVSEGNQPQHF. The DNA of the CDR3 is TGTGCCAGCAGTGGAGGGGTATCGGAAGGCAATCAGCCCCAGCATTTT.

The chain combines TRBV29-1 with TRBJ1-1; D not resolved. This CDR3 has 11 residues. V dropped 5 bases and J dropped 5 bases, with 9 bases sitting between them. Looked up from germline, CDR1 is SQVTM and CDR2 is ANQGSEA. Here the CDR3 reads CSVYSWTEAFF. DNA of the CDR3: TGCAGCGTTTATTCGTGGACTGAAGCTTTCTTT.

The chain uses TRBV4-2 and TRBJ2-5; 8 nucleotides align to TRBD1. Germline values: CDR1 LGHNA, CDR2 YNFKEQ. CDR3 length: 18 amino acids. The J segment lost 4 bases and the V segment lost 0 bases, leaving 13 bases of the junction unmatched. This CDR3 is CASSQDQAQGAPRETQYF. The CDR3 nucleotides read TGTGCCAGCAGCCAAGATCAGGCGCAGGGGGCGCCCAGAGAGACCCAGTACTTC.

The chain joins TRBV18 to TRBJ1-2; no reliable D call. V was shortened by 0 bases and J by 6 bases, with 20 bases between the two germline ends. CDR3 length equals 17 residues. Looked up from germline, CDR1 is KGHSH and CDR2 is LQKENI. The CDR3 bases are TGTGCCAGCTCACCACCTCAGGTATCAAGGAAAAGGGATGGCTACACCTTC. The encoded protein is CASSPPQVSRKRDGYTF.

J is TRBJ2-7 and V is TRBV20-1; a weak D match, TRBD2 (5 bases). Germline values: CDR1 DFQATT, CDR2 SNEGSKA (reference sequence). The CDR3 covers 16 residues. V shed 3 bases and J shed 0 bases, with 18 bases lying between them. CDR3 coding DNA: TGCAGTGCTAGTAAAAAGGACTCCCTAAGCTCCTACGAGCAGTACTTC. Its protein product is CSASKKDSLSSYEQYF.

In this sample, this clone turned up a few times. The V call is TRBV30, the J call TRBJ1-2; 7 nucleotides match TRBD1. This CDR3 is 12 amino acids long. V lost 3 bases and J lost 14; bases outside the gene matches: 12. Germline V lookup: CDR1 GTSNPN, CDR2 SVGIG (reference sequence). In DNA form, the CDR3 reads TGTGCCTGGAGCGGGCTAGGCAGGGGGAGTACCTTC. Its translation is CAWSGLGRGSTF. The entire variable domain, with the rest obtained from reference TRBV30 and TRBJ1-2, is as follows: SQTIHQWPATLVQPVGSPLSLECTVEGTSNPNLYWYRQAAGRGLQLLFYSVGIGQISSEVPQNLSASRPQDRQFILSSKKLLLSDSGFYLCAWSGLGRGSTFGSGTRLTVV.

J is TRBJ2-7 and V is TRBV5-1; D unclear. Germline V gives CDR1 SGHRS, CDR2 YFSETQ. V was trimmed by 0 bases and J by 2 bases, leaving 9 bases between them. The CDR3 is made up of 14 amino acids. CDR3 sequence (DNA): TGCGCCAGCAGCTTGGCGCCAGCAACCTACGAGCAGTACTTC. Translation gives CASSLAPATYEQYF.

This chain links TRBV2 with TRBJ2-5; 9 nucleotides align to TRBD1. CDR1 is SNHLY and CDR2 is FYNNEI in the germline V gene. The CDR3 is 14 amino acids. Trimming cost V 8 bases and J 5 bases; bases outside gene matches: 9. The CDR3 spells CASLDRGRSETQYF. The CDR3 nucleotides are TGTGCCAGCTTGGACAGGGGACGTTCCGAGACCCAGTACTTC.

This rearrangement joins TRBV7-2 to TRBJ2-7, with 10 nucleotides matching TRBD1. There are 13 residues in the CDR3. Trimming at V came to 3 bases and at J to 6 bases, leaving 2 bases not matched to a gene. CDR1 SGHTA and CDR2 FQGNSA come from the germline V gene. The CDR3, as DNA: TGTGCCAGCAGCTTGGGACAGGGGTTCGAGCAGTACTTC. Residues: CASSLGQGFEQYF.

The chain's CDR3 is CASSFDNRGPQPQHF. DNA of the CDR3: TGTGCCAGCAGCTTCGATAACAGGGGGCCTCAGCCCCAGCATTTT. This chain joins TRBV6-2 or TRBV6-3 and TRBJ1-5; 9 nucleotides match TRBD1. CDR1 is MNHEY and CDR2 is SVGEGT in the germline V gene. V lost 6 bases to trimming and J lost 6 bases; unmatched junction nucleotides: 9. The CDR3 covers 15 residues.

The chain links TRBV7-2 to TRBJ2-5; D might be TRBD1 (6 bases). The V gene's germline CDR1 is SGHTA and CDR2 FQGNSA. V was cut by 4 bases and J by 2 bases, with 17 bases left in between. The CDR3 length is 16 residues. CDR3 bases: TGTGCCAGCAGCTCAAGGCTCACAGGGATTCAAGAGACCCAGTACTTC. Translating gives CASSSRLTGIQETQYF.

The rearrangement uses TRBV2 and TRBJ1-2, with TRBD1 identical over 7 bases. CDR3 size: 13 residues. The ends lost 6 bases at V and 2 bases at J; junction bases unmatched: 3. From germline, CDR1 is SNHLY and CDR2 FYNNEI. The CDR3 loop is CASRPTGNYGYTF. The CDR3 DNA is TGTGCCAGCAGACCGACAGGGAACTATGGCTACACCTTC.

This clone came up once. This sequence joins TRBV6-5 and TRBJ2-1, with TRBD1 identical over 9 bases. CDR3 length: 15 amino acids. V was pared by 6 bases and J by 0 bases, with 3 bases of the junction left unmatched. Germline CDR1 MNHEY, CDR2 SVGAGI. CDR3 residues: CASRADRGSYNEQFF. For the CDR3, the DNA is TGTGCCAGCAGGGCGGACAGGGGCTCCTACAATGAGCAGTTCTTC.

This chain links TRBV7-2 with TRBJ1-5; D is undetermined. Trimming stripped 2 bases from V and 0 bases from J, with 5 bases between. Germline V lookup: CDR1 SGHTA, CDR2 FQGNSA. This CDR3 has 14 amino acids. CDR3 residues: CASSLLDSNQPQHF. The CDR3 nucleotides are TGTGCCAGCAGCTTATTGGATAGCAATCAGCCCCAGCATTTT.

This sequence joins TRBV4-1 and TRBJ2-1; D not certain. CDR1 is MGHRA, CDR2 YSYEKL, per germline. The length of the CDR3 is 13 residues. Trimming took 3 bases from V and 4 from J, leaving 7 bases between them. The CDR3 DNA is TGCGCCAGCAGCCAGGGATTATACAATGAGCAGTTCTTC. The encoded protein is CASSQGLYNEQFF.

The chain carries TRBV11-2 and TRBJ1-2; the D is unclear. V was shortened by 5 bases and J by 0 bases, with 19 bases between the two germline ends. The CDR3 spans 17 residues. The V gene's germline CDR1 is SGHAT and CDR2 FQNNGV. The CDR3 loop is CASSRSLGPRANYGYTF. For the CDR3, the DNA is TGTGCCAGCAGCCGATCCCTTGGACCCAGAGCTAACTATGGCTACACCTTC.

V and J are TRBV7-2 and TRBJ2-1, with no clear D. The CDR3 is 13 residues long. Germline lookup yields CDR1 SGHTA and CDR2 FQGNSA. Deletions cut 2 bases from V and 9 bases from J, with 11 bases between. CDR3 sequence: CASSLPQLPEQFF. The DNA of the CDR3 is TGTGCCAGCAGCTTACCTCAGCTGCCTGAGCAGTTCTTC.

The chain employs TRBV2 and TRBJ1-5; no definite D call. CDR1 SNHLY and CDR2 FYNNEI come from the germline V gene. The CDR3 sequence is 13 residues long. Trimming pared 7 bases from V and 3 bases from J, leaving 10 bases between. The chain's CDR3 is CASTPETNQPQHF. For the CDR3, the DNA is TGTGCCAGCACACCCGAGACCAATCAGCCCCAGCATTTT.

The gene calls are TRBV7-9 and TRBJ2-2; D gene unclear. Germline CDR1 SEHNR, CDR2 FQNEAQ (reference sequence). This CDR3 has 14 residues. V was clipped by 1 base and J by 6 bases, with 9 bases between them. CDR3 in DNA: TGTGCCAGCAGCTTAGATCTAGACCCCGGGGAGCTGTTTTTT. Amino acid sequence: CASSLDLDPGELFF.

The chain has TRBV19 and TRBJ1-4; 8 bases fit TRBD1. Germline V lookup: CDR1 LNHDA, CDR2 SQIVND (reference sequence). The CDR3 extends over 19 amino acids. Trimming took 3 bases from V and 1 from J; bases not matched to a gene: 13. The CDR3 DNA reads TGTGCCAGTAGTATCGTAGGCCGACAGGGGCGCCAAACTAATGAAAAACTGTTTTTT. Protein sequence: CASSIVGRQGRQTNEKLFF.